Listed here are 32 T cell receptor beta chains from one sample, sequenced in a study of shared clonotypes between healthy human individuals. In the naive CD8 group, cells lacked CD45RO and were positively selected for CCR7, so terminally differentiated effector memory CD45RA+ cells were left out. Measured with immunoSEQ multiplex PCR; TCRdb has only the in-frame clones, and not every one. The sample shows more than 2 million clones, about 94% of them seen only once. The sequenced sample was naive CD8+ T cells sorted from blood. Every receptor here comes from a man aged 18 to 35 in good health.

The V call is TRBV7-6, the J call TRBJ2-7; TRBD2 agrees at 12 bases. The CDR3 length is 19 residues. J was trimmed by 6 bases and V by 5 bases; bases with no gene match: 20. CDR1 and CDR2 (germline): SGHVS, FNYEAQ. The CDR3 region is CASSPSASSGGADGSEQYF. For the CDR3, the DNA is TGTGCCAGCAGCCCAAGCGCATCTAGCGGGGGGGCGGACGGTTCCGAGCAGTACTTC.

The rearrangement joins TRBV11-2 to TRBJ1-2; no definite D call. Germline lookup yields CDR1 SGHAT and CDR2 FQNNGV. The CDR3 runs 13 residues. V dropped 3 bases and J dropped 7 bases, with 12 bases sitting between them. For the CDR3, the DNA is TGTGCCAGCAGCTTTGGTATAGGGCTTGGCTACACCTTC. Translation gives CASSFGIGLGYTF.

The rearrangement uses TRBV7-9 and TRBJ2-3; D remains ambiguous. Between the trimmed V and J ends, which lost 8 bases and 1 base, there was a span of 10 bases. Looked up from germline, CDR1 is SEHNR and CDR2 is FQNEAQ (reference sequence). The CDR3 is made up of 13 amino acids. CDR3 nucleotides: TGTGCCAGCGACCCCTTCGGCACAGATACGCAGTATTTT. Its translation is CASDPFGTDTQYF.

The CDR3 reads CASDGMGTTQETQYF. The CDR3 region has the DNA TGTGCCAGCGACGGCATGGGGACTACCCAAGAGACCCAGTACTTC. The chain carries TRBV10-3 and TRBJ2-5, with 7 bases aligning to TRBD2. Germline V gene lookup returns CDR1 ENHRY and CDR2 SYGVKD. The CDR3 extends over 15 amino acids. After removal of 10 bases from V and 1 base from J, the junction contained 12 bases not matched to a gene.

The V and J genes are TRBV10-1 and TRBJ1-2; D may be TRBD1 (5 bases). CDR3 size: 15 residues. Germline lookup yields CDR1 WNHNN and CDR2 SYGVQD (reference sequence). The V end was cut by 7 bases, the J end by 6 bases, with 21 bases between. DNA for the CDR3: TGCGCCAGCATCAATCAAGGGGACCGGGCGAATGGCTACACCTTC. Protein product: CASINQGDRANGYTF.

This rearrangement joins TRBV19 to TRBJ2-1; 10 positions match TRBD2. This CDR3 is 14 amino acids long. V dropped 8 bases and J dropped 0; count of bases not matched to a gene: 1. CDR1 and CDR2 (germline): LNHDA, SQIVND (reference sequence). CDR3 nucleotides: TGTGCCAGTCGACTAGCGGGCTCCTACAATGAGCAGTTCTTC. Translating gives CASRLAGSYNEQFF.

V gene TRBV27 combines with J gene TRBJ2-7; D possibly corresponds to TRBD1 (6 bases). The CDR3 has 15 amino acids. The V gene's germline CDR1 is MNHEY and CDR2 SMNVEV (reference sequence). Trimming removed 7 bases at V and 4 bases at J, with 20 bases between. The CDR3 region has the DNA TGTGCCAGCAAACAGGGTCAGGGTGTGTTGTACGAGCAGTACTTC. This translates into CASKQGQGVLYEQYF.

As for this clone: Other DNA variants within this sample encode the same CDR3. The chain links TRBV19 to TRBJ2-7, with D perhaps given as TRBD1 or TRBD2 (5 bases each). Germline V gene sequence: CDR1 LNHDA, CDR2 SQIVND (reference sequence). This CDR3 is 13 amino acids long. Trimming removed 5 bases from V and 4 bases from J, with 12 bases in between. CDR3 residues: CASSPGTDYEQYF. CDR3 nucleotides: TGTGCCAGTAGTCCCGGGACGGATTACGAGCAGTACTTC.

This clone appeared once. This chain uses TRBV2 with TRBJ2-5; D is ambiguous. The CDR3 is 13 amino acids. CDR1 and CDR2 from the germline V gene are SNHLY and FYNNEI. The V end lost 2 bases, the J end lost 2 bases, and 6 bases lay between the germline ends. CDR3 in DNA: TGTGCCAGCAGTGAAAAAATACAAGAGACCCAGTACTTC. It specifies CASSEKIQETQYF.

The chain recombines TRBV14 with TRBJ1-3, with D perhaps TRBD1 (6 bases). From germline, CDR1 is SGHDN and CDR2 FVKESK. The CDR3 covers 15 residues. V was shortened by 4 bases and J by 3 bases, with 13 bases between the two germline ends. The DNA for the CDR3 is TGTGCCAGCAGCCCTAGGACAGCTATTGGAAACACCATATATTTT. This sequence encodes CASSPRTAIGNTIYF.

V gene TRBV7-9 combines with J gene TRBJ2-1, with 8 bases that match TRBD2. From germline, CDR1 is SEHNR and CDR2 FQNEAQ (reference sequence). This CDR3 has 15 amino acids. Trimming at V came to 2 bases and at J to 5 bases, leaving 5 bases not matched to a gene. Here the CDR3 DNA reads TGTGCCAGCAGCTTATTGGGACTAGGGGACAATGAGCAGTTCTTC. Its translation is CASSLLGLGDNEQFF.

This clone appeared once. The V gene is TRBV30, the J gene TRBJ2-7, with D perhaps TRBD1 (6 bases). The V gene lost 3 bases and the J gene lost 4 bases, with 16 bases spanning the gap. The CDR3 extends over 14 amino acids. Germline assignment: CDR1 GTSNPN and CDR2 SVGIG (reference sequence). The CDR3 DNA is TGTGCCTGGAGCTGGGGGCAAGGGGAATACGAGCAGTACTTC. Protein: CAWSWGQGEYEQYF.

The J gene is TRBJ2-7, the V gene TRBV5-3; weak D call: TRBD1 (5 bases). TRBV5-3 is an ORF for which the function is uncertain. The germline V and J ends were trimmed by 4 bases and 2 bases, with 19 bases remaining between them. The length of the CDR3 is 16 residues. The CDR3 reads CARSPGLGPLPYEQYF. In nucleotides, the CDR3 is TGTGCCAGAAGCCCCGGGCTGGGGCCCTTGCCCTACGAGCAGTACTTC.

This chain joins TRBV27 and TRBJ2-7, with D possibly called TRBD1 or TRBD2 (5 bases each). The V end lost 4 bases, the J end lost 7 bases, and 14 bases lay between the germline ends. Germline assignment: CDR1 MNHEY and CDR2 SMNVEV (reference sequence). The CDR3 loop spans 13 amino acids. The CDR3 sequence is CASSSGAGFEQYF. Written as DNA, the CDR3 is TGTGCCAGCAGTTCCGGGGCCGGATTTGAGCAGTACTTC.

This chain connects TRBV7-9 to TRBJ2-6; D is unclear. The CDR3 loop spans 14 amino acids. The germline V gene encodes CDR1 SEHNR and CDR2 FQNEAQ (reference sequence). Trimming took off 2 bases at V and 2 bases at J, with 4 bases between the two ends. This CDR3 is CASSLTTGANVLTF. In DNA form, the CDR3 reads TGTGCCAGCAGCTTAACTACTGGGGCCAACGTCCTGACTTTC. Full variable domain (missing parts from reference TRBV7-9 and TRBJ2-6): DTGVSQNPRHKITKRGQNVTFRCDPISEHNRLYWYRQTLGQGPEFLTYFQNEAQLEKSRLLSDRFSAERPKGSFSTLEIQRTEQGDSAMYLCASSLTTGANVLTFGAGSRLTVL.

This sequence joins TRBV28 and TRBJ2-1; the D gene is possibly TRBD1 (5 bases). The germline V and J ends were trimmed by 4 bases and 5 bases, with 9 bases remaining between them. This CDR3 comprises 13 residues. Germline CDR1 is MDHEN and CDR2 is SYDVKM. In DNA form, the CDR3 reads TGTGCCAGCAGTTCTACAGGCAACAATGAGCAGTTCTTC. It specifies CASSSTGNNEQFF. The full variable domain, completed using reference TRBV28 and TRBJ2-1, is DVKVTQSSRYLVKRTGEKVFLECVQDMDHENMFWYRQDPGLGLRLIYFSYDVKMKEKGDIPEGYSVSREKKERFSLILESASTNQTSMYLCASSSTGNNEQFFGPGTRLTVL.

This sequence joins TRBV6-1 and TRBJ2-1; D is undetermined. Trimming stripped 2 bases from V and 3 bases from J, with 8 bases between. Germline V lookup: CDR1 MNHNS, CDR2 SASEGT. This CDR3 contains 14 residues. This CDR3 reads CASSEISFYNEQFF. CDR3 sequence (DNA): TGTGCCAGCAGTGAAATCAGTTTCTACAATGAGCAGTTCTTC.

This clone occurred a few times. Other nucleotide sequences in the sample specify the same CDR3. The genes are TRBV5-1 and TRBJ1-2; no reliable D call. Germline lookup yields CDR1 SGHRS and CDR2 YFSETQ. Between the trimmed V and J ends, which lost 0 bases and 4 bases, there was a span of 4 bases. The CDR3 is 12 amino acids. This CDR3 is CASSLDAYGYTF. The CDR3 DNA reads as TGCGCCAGCAGCTTGGACGCCTATGGCTACACCTTC. Full variable domain (remainder filled in from reference TRBV5-1 and TRBJ1-2): KAGVTQTPRYLIKTRGQQVTLSCSPISGHRSVSWYQQTPGQGLQFLFEYFSETQRNKGNFPGRFSGRQFSNSRSEMNVSTLELGDSALYLCASSLDAYGYTFGSGTRLTVV.

V usage is TRBV4-1 and J usage is TRBJ1-2; 8 nucleotides agree with TRBD1. With V trimmed by 3 bases and J by 3 bases, 6 bases remained unmatched. CDR3 length equals 15 residues. Germline CDR1 is MGHRA and CDR2 is YSYEKL. In nucleotides, the CDR3 is TGCGCCAGCAGCCAGCAGGGGGCAGGAGACTATGGCTACACCTTC. This gives the protein CASSQQGAGDYGYTF.

This sequence joins TRBV28 and TRBJ1-1, with D uncertain. V was clipped by 5 bases and J by 4 bases, with 11 bases between them. The germline gives CDR1 MDHEN, CDR2 SYDVKM. This CDR3 spans 13 amino acids. Written as DNA, the CDR3 is TGTGCCAGCAGTCCTGACATGACCACTGAAGCTTTCTTT. This encodes CASSPDMTTEAFF. The entire variable domain, with the rest obtained from reference TRBV28 and TRBJ1-1, is as follows: DVKVTQSSRYLVKRTGEKVFLECVQDMDHENMFWYRQDPGLGLRLIYFSYDVKMKEKGDIPEGYSVSREKKERFSLILESASTNQTSMYLCASSPDMTTEAFFGQGTRLTVV.

J is TRBJ2-2 and V is TRBV29-1; 8 bases map to TRBD1. J gave up 3 bases and V 7 bases, and 4 bases lay outside the gene matches. Per germline, CDR1 SQVTM and CDR2 ANQGSEA. This CDR3 comprises 13 residues. The CDR3 sequence is CSAGQGDTGELFF. The CDR3 nucleotides read TGCAGCGCAGGACAGGGCGACACCGGGGAGCTGTTTTTT.

A single count supports this clone. In the same sample, other DNA sequences code for this CDR3. The chain carries TRBV27 and TRBJ2-1; TRBD2 matches at 8 bases. The V segment lost 3 bases and the J segment 1 base; nucleotides outside the gene matches: 2. CDR3 length: 15 amino acids. CDR1 is MNHEY, CDR2 SMNVEV, per germline (reference sequence). The CDR3 bases are TGTGCCAGCAGTTTGGCGGGGGGTTCCTACAATGAGCAGTTCTTC. Protein product: CASSLAGGSYNEQFF.

The chain combines TRBV7-8 with TRBJ2-3; 10 bases are shared with TRBD2. The CDR3 has 16 amino acids. From germline, CDR1 is SGHVS and CDR2 FQNEAQ. Unmatched junction bases numbered 9, after V lost 6 bases and J lost 3 bases. The CDR3 sequence: CASSYGSGGGTDTQYF. In DNA, the CDR3 is TGTGCCAGCAGTTATGGCAGCGGGGGGGGGACAGATACGCAGTATTTT.

V usage is TRBV5-4 and J usage is TRBJ1-2, with D hard to call. The CDR3 length is 12 residues. V was clipped by 2 bases and J by 8 bases, with 10 bases between them. Germline CDR1 and CDR2: SGHNT and YYREEE (reference sequence). This CDR3 reads CASSFGGVGYTF. CDR3 in DNA: TGTGCCAGCAGCTTTGGCGGGGTGGGCTACACCTTC.

The gene calls are TRBV18 and TRBJ2-7; 7 positions match TRBD1. CDR1 is KGHSH, CDR2 LQKENI, per germline. Trimming took 0 bases from V and 2 from J; bases not matched to a gene: 7. This CDR3 spans 16 amino acids. The chain's CDR3 is CASSPPKGTATYEQYF. The DNA for the CDR3 is TGTGCCAGCTCACCACCGAAGGGGACAGCCACCTACGAGCAGTACTTC.

The rearrangement uses TRBV13 and TRBJ1-6; D gene uncertain. The CDR3 has 15 amino acids. V was shortened by 5 bases and J by 3 bases, with 11 bases between the two germline ends. Germline V gives CDR1 PRHDT, CDR2 FYEKMQ (reference sequence). The chain's CDR3 is CASSLAADYNSPLHF. In nucleotides, the CDR3 is TGTGCCAGCAGCCTCGCCGCGGACTATAATTCACCCCTCCACTTT.

V and J are TRBV29-1 and TRBJ2-7; no firm D call. Germline-derived CDR1 and CDR2 are SQVTM and ANQGSEA. This CDR3 region has 14 residues. Between the trimmed V and J ends, which lost 0 bases and 1 base, there was a span of 10 bases. CDR3 nucleotides: TGCAGCGTTGAAGATCAAGGTGGGTCCTACGAGCAGTACTTC. It is translated as CSVEDQGGSYEQYF.

This chain uses TRBV4-1 with TRBJ2-7; 7 positions match TRBD1. Germline-derived CDR1 and CDR2 are MGHRA and YSYEKL. CDR3 length equals 16 residues. V shed 3 bases and J 1 base; nucleotides not matched to a gene: 9. DNA for the CDR3: TGCGCCAGCAGCCACCCGGGACAGCACTATTCCTACGAGCAGTACTTC. This codes for CASSHPGQHYSYEQYF.

This clone came up once. The chain is built from TRBV7-9 and TRBJ2-1; TRBD2 agrees at 13 bases. Trimming took 5 bases from V and 3 from J; bases not matched to a gene: 7. The CDR3 contains 17 residues. CDR1 is SEHNR and CDR2 is FQNEAQ in the germline V gene (reference sequence). Written as DNA, the CDR3 is TGTGCCAGCAGCCGGACTAGCGGGGGCAATCTCTACAATGAGCAGTTCTTC. This gives the protein CASSRTSGGNLYNEQFF.

The genes are TRBV27 and TRBJ2-7; the match to TRBD1 covers 10 bases. The V and J ends lost 3 bases and 2 bases, in that order; junction bases with no gene match: 10. The CDR3 spans 17 residues. Germline V lookup: CDR1 MNHEY, CDR2 SMNVEV (reference sequence). This CDR3 is CASSFWTGGAVAYEQYF. CDR3 bases: TGTGCCAGCAGTTTCTGGACAGGGGGTGCTGTGGCCTACGAGCAGTACTTC.

The rearrangement links TRBV13 to TRBJ2-7; D is possibly TRBD1 (5 bases). The V end lost 5 bases, the J end lost 4 bases, and 15 bases lay between the germline ends. Per germline, CDR1 PRHDT and CDR2 FYEKMQ (reference sequence). The CDR3 runs 14 residues. The CDR3 protein is CASSRAGFTYEQYF. Here the CDR3 DNA reads TGTGCCAGCAGCCGAGCAGGGTTTACATACGAGCAGTACTTC.

This chain uses TRBV7-8 with TRBJ1-4; D remains ambiguous. The CDR3 sequence is 14 residues long. V lost 1 base and J lost 8, with 11 bases in between. Germline V gene lookup returns CDR1 SGHVS and CDR2 FQNEAQ. The CDR3 loop is CASSLEGRWEKLFF. Here the CDR3 DNA reads TGTGCCAGCAGCTTAGAGGGCAGGTGGGAAAAACTGTTTTTT. The complete variable domain, with remaining parts taken from reference TRBV7-8 and TRBJ1-4, reads GAGVSQSPRYKVAKRGQDVALRCDPISGHVSLFWYQQALGQGPEFLTYFQNEAQLDKSGLPSDRFFAERPEGSVSTLKIQRTQQEDSAVYLCASSLEGRWEKLFFGSGTQLSVL.